This TCR beta chain was obtained from a study of OX40 agonist ivuxolimab in advanced cancers. In the study overall: Patients' therapy was ivuxolimab, an antibody that acts as an agonist of OX40 (CD134).

TCRdb's table, derived via immunoSEQ multiplex PCR, lists solely in-frame clones and lacks some. The data show some 40,000 clones, about 83% seen once. This CDR3 region has 12 residues. Germline assignment: CDR1 WNHNN and CDR2 SYGVQD (reference sequence). Trimming cost V 5 bases and J 2 bases, with 7 bases left between them. The sequence was obtained from an adult with an advanced solid tumor such as melanoma, head and neck, liver or kidney cancer. The chain combines TRBV10-1 with TRBJ2-7; D unresolved. The sequencing used CD4+ or CD8+ T cells sorted from blood, collected in a trial of the OX40 agonist ivuxolimab. CDR3 loop: CASSRVPYEQYF. The CDR3 coding sequence is TGCGCCAGCAGTAGAGTTCCCTACGAGCAGTACTTC.